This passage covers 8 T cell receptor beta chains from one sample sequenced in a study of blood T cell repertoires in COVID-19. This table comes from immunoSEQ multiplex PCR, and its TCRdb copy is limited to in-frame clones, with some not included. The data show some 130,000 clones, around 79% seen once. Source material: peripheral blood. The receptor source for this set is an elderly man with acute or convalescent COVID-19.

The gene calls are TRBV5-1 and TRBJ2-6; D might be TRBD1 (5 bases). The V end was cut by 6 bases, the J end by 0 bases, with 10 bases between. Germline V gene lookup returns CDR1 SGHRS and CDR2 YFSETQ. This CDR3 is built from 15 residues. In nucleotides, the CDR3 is TGCGCCAGCACGGACAAAACCTCTGGGGCCAACGTCCTGACTTTC. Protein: CASTDKTSGANVLTF.

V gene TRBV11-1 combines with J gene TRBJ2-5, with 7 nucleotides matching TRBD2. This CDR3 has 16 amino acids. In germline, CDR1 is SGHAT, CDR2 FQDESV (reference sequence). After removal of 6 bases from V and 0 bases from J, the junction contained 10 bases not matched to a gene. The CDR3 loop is CASSPPGAGDQETQYF. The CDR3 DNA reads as TGTGCCAGCAGTCCACCCGGGGCGGGGGACCAAGAGACCCAGTACTTC.

CDR3 sequence: CASKQGVYYGYTF. CDR3 nucleotides: TGTGCCAGCAAACAGGGGGTGTACTATGGCTACACCTTC. The rearrangement uses TRBV27 and TRBJ1-2, with 8 nucleotides matching TRBD1. V lost 7 bases, J lost 3 bases, and 4 bases stayed unmatched. Germline assignment: CDR1 MNHEY and CDR2 SMNVEV (reference sequence). The CDR3 is 13 amino acids.

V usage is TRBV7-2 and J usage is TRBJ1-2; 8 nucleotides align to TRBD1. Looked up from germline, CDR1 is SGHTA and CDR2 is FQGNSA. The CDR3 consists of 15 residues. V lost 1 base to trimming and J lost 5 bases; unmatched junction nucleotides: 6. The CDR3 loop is CASSLEPGQAYGYTF. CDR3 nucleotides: TGTGCCAGCAGCTTAGAACCGGGACAGGCATATGGCTACACCTTC.

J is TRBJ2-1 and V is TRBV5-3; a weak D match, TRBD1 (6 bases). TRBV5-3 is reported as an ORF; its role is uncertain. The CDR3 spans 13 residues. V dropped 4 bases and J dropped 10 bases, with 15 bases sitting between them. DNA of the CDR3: TGTGCCAGAAGCCTCCCAACAGGGCCAGAGCAGTTCTTC. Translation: CARSLPTGPEQFF.

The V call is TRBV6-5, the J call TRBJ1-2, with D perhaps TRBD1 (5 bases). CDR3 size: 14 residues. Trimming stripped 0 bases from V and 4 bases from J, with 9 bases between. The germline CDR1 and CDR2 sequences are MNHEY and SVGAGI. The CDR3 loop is CASSYSGLSYGYTF. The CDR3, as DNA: TGTGCCAGCAGTTACTCGGGACTGAGCTATGGCTACACCTTC.

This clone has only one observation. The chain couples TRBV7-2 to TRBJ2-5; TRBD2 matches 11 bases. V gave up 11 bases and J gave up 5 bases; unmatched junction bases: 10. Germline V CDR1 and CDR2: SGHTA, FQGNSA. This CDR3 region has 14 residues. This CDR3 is CAGASGGFSETQYF. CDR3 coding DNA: TGTGCCGGGGCTAGCGGGGGGTTTTCGGAGACCCAGTACTTC.

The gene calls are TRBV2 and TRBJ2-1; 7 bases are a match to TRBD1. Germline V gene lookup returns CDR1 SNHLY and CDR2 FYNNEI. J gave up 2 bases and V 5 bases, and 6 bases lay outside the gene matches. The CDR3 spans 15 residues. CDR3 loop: CASSLQGRTYNEQFF. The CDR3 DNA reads TGTGCCAGCAGTCTACAGGGGCGGACCTACAATGAGCAGTTCTTC.